This T cell receptor (beta chain) was sequenced during a study of blood T cell repertoires in COVID-19. Only in-frame clones appear in the TCRdb table, and some are missing; sequencing was by immunoSEQ multiplex PCR. The table records hundreds of thousands of clones, 85% of them present only once. The CDR3 spans 15 residues. Trimming at V came to 5 bases and at J to 4 bases, leaving 8 bases not matched to a gene. CDR1 and CDR2 (germline): MNHEY, SVGEGT. This TCR was sampled from a man aged 35 to 55 with acute or convalescent COVID-19. Sequencing was performed on peripheral blood. The chain links TRBV6-2 or TRBV6-3 to TRBJ2-7; 10 bases are shared with TRBD2. The CDR3 reads CASSLLAGTTYEQYF. CDR3 bases: TGTGCCAGCAGTCTACTAGCGGGGACAACATACGAGCAGTACTTC.